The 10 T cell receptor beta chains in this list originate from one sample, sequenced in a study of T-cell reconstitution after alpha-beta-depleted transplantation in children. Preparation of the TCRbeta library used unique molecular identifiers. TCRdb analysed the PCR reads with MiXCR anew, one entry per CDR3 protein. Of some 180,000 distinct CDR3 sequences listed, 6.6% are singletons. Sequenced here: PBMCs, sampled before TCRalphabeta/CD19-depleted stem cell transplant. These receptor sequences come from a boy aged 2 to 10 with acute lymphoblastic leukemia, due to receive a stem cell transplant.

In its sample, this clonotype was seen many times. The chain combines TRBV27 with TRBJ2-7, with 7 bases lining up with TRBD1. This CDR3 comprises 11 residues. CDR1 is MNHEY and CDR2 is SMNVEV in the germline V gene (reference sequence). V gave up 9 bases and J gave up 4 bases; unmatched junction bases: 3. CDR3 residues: CASQGDYEQYF. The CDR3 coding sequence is TGTGCCAGTCAGGGGGATTACGAGCAGTACTTC.

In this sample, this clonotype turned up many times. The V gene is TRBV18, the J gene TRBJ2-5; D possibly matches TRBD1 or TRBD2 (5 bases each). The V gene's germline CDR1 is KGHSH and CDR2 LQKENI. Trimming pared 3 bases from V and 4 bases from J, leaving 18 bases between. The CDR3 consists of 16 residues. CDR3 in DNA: TGTGCCAGCTCACCGTTGACTGGGACCTTCCGAGAGACCCAGTACTTC. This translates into CASSPLTGTFRETQYF.

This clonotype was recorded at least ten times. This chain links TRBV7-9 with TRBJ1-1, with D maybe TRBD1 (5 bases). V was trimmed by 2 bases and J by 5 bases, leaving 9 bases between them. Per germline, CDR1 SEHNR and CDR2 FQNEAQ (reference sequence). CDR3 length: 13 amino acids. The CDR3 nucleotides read TGTGCCAGCAGCTTAACCCAGGGAACTGAAGCTTTCTTT. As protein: CASSLTQGTEAFF.

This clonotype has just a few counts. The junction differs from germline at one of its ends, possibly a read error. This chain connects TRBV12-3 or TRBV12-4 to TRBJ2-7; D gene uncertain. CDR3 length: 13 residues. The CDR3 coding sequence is TGTGCCAGCAGTTTAGGGGTTGGGTATCCGGCCCACTTC. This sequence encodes CASSLGVGYPAHF.

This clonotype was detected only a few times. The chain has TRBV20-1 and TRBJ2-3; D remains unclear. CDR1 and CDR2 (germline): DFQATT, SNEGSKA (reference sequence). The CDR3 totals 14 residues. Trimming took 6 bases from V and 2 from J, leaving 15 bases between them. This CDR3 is CSAQIDHLTDTQYF. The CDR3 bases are TGCAGTGCCCAAATCGACCACCTCACAGATACGCAGTATTTT.

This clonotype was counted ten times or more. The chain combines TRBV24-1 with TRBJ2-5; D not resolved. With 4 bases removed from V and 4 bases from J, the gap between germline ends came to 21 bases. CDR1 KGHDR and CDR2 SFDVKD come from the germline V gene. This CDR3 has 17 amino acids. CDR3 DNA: TGTGCCACCAGTGACTACCCACCGGGCCCCTCGGTAGAGACCCAGTACTTC. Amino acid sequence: CATSDYPPGPSVETQYF.

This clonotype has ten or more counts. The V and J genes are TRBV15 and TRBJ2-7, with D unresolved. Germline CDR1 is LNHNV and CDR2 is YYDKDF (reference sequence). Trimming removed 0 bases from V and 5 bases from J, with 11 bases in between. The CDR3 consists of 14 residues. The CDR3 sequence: CATSRDRLANEQYF. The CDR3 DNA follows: TGTGCCACCAGCAGAGATCGATTGGCAAACGAGCAGTACTTC.

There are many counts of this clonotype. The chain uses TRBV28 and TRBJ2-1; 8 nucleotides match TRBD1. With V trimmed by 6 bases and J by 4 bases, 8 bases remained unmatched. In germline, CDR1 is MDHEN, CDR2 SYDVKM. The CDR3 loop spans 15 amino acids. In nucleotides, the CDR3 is TGTGCCAGCAGCGACCCGGGACAGGCTTACAATGAGCAGTTCTTC. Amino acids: CASSDPGQAYNEQFF. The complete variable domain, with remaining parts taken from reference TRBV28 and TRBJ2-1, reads DVKVTQSSRYLVKRTGEKVFLECVQDMDHENMFWYRQDPGLGLRLIYFSYDVKMKEKGDIPEGYSVSREKKERFSLILESASTNQTSMYLCASSDPGQAYNEQFFGPGTRLTVL.

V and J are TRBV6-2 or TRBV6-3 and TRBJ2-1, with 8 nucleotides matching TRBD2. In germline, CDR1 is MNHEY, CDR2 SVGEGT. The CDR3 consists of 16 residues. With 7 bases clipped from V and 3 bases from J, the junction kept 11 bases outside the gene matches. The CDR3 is CASTAGTSFFYNEQFF. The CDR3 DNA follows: TGTGCCAGCACCGCCGGGACTAGTTTTTTCTACAATGAGCAGTTCTTC.

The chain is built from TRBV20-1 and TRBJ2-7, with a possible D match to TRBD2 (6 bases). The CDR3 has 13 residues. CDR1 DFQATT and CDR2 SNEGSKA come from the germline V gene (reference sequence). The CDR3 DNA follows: TGCAGGCCCTCGGGAGCTCGGGCCTACGAGCAGTACTTC. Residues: CRPSGARAYEQYF.